What follows is one T cell receptor beta chain and its context. This CDR3 has 15 residues. Germline CDR1 and CDR2: SGHAT and FQDESV (reference sequence). V lost 5 bases to trimming and J lost 5 bases, with 15 bases between them. The sample originates from a study of blood T cell repertoires in COVID-19. Whole-study context: The United States, Italy and Spain supplied acute and convalescent COVID-19 samples.

Original processing notes: Reference gene primer amplification gave nucleated cell count estimates. Sequenced by immunoSEQ multiplex PCR; TCRdb stores in-frame clones only, minus some. V and J calls and clone size are as listed in that table; D and trimming were resolved from the DNA. The table records around 84,000 clones, over 70% of them present only once. The clonotype comes from a woman aged 40 to 50 with active or convalescent COVID-19. This chain links TRBV11-1 with TRBJ2-2; D may be TRBD1 (5 bases). The sample consisted of peripheral blood. The CDR3 region has the DNA TGTGCCAGCAGCACAGGACCGGACGGAACCGGGGAGCTGTTTTTT. Encoded protein: CASSTGPDGTGELFF.